The 2 T cell receptor beta chains reported below all come from one sample, sequenced in a study of T-cell memory formation after mild COVID-19. TCRdb independently ran MiXCR on the 5' RACE reads; one entry per CDR3 protein. The top ten hold approximately 3.5% of the sample, which has some 260,000 distinct CDR3 sequences, about a sixth seen once. The specimen was PBMCs or a T cell subset sorted from them (not recorded which). Receptors were obtained from a man between 18 and 35 years old who had mild COVID-19 (a few samples of this study predate the infection). Cell type and time point are not known.

The sample holds a few counts of this clonotype. The rearrangement uses TRBV20-1 and TRBJ2-7; TRBD1 agrees at 9 bases. Germline CDR1 is DFQATT and CDR2 is SNEGSKA (reference sequence). CDR3 size: 15 residues. V was clipped by 1 base and J by 4 bases; unmatched bases: 8. CDR3 region: CSARAGTGRGYEQYF. For the CDR3, the DNA is TGCAGTGCTAGAGCGGGGACAGGGAGGGGATACGAGCAGTACTTC.

For the CDR3, the DNA is TGCAGTACCAACACAGGGGGGTCCTATGGCTACACCTTC. Translating gives CSTNTGGSYGYTF. The chain joins TRBV20-1 to TRBJ1-2, with 8 bases that match TRBD1. V was pared by 8 bases and J by 4 bases, with 9 bases of the junction left unmatched. The CDR3 length is 13 residues. Germline values: CDR1 DFQATT, CDR2 SNEGSKA (reference sequence).